This entry lists 29 T cell receptor beta chains sequenced from one sample in a study of T cell responses to AZD1222 COVID-19 vaccine. Sequencing was performed with immunoSEQ multiplex PCR; in TCRdb, only in-frame clones are kept and a portion is missing. The table shows 95,000 to 150,000 clones, with around nine tenths occurring only once. The specimen comprised peripheral blood, sampled on day 0 of AZD1222 vaccination. The receptors were gathered from an adult in good health.

The chain employs TRBV5-1 and TRBJ1-5; no clear D. The V gene's germline CDR1 is SGHRS and CDR2 YFSETQ. The CDR3 runs to 15 residues. With 0 bases removed from V and 3 bases from J, the gap between germline ends came to 10 bases. The CDR3 coding sequence is TGCGCCAGCAGCTTGGCCGACTCAATCAATCAGCCCCAGCATTTT. Amino acid sequence: CASSLADSINQPQHF.

The gene calls are TRBV19 and TRBJ1-2, with 9 bases aligning to TRBD1. The ends lost 7 bases at V and 4 bases at J; junction bases unmatched: 13. This CDR3 is 16 amino acids long. Germline V gives CDR1 LNHDA, CDR2 SQIVND (reference sequence). The CDR3 loop reads CASNIDPGQGVYGYTF. DNA of the CDR3: TGTGCCAGTAACATCGATCCGGGACAGGGCGTCTATGGCTACACCTTC.

The chain employs TRBV6-2 or TRBV6-3 and TRBJ2-5; D is perhaps TRBD2 (5 bases). Germline CDR1 and CDR2: MNHEY and SVGEGT. Trimming stripped 4 bases from V and 4 bases from J, with 10 bases between. This CDR3 region has 13 residues. CDR3 region: CASSSEDGETQYF. The CDR3 region has the DNA TGTGCCAGCAGTTCGGAGGACGGAGAGACCCAGTACTTC.

This sequence joins TRBV12-3 or TRBV12-4 and TRBJ1-1; 8 bases fit TRBD1. V was pared by 7 bases and J by 9 bases, with 7 bases of the junction left unmatched. There are 12 residues in the CDR3. The chain's CDR3 is CASTLTGAKAFF. The CDR3 DNA is TGTGCCAGCACCCTGACAGGGGCAAAAGCTTTCTTT.

As concerns this clone: One end of the junction is discordant with germline, which a read error may explain. V gene TRBV2 combines with J gene TRBJ1-1; D is ambiguous. The germline CDR1 and CDR2 sequences are SNHLY and FYNNEI. The CDR3 totals 13 residues. The CDR3 protein is CASSEDGNTEAFF. CDR3 DNA: TGTGCCAGCAGTGAAGACGGGAACACCGAAGCTTTCTTT.

The chain recombines TRBV7-9 with TRBJ2-4, with D possibly being TRBD1 (5 bases). Germline assignment: CDR1 SEHNR and CDR2 FQNEAQ (reference sequence). CDR3 length: 12 residues. V was trimmed by 4 bases and J by 9 bases, leaving 10 bases between them. The chain's CDR3 is CASSSAQGIQYF. The CDR3 bases are TGTGCCAGCAGCTCCGCCCAGGGCATTCAGTACTTC.

The CDR3 nucleotides read TGTGCCACCAGCAGAGGGGGCGGGAACACTGAAGCTTTCTTT. Its translation: CATSRGGGNTEAFF. The chain has TRBV15 and TRBJ1-1; maybe TRBD1 (5 bases). This CDR3 has 14 residues. CDR1 is LNHNV and CDR2 is YYDKDF in the germline V gene (reference sequence). V dropped 1 base and J dropped 1 base, with 7 bases sitting between them.

V is TRBV7-9 and J is TRBJ2-3, with 10 bases that match TRBD2. The CDR3 totals 15 residues. Germline-derived CDR1 and CDR2 are SEHNR and FQNEAQ (reference sequence). After removal of 1 base from V and 4 bases from J, the junction contained 2 bases not matched to a gene. DNA for the CDR3: TGTGCCAGCAGCTTAGTGCTAGCGGGAGCAGATACGCAGTATTTT. As protein: CASSLVLAGADTQYF.

The chain employs TRBV7-3 and TRBJ2-5, with TRBD2 identical over 8 bases. From germline, CDR1 is SGHTA and CDR2 FQGTGA. This CDR3 region has 15 residues. With 5 bases clipped from V and 4 bases from J, the junction kept 9 bases outside the gene matches. The CDR3, as DNA: TGTGCCAGCAGCCTGGGGCTAGCGGGCCCAGAGACCCAGTACTTC. Its protein product is CASSLGLAGPETQYF.

V usage is TRBV12-5 and J usage is TRBJ2-1, with D possibly matching TRBD2 (6 bases). Germline CDR1 and CDR2: LGHNT and FRNRAP. V was cut by 5 bases and J by 3 bases, with 14 bases left in between. This CDR3 is 15 amino acids long. CDR3 loop: CASGPRRGLYNEQFF. The CDR3 DNA reads as TGTGCTAGTGGTCCTCGGAGGGGACTCTACAATGAGCAGTTCTTC. The variable domain in full, completed from reference TRBV12-5 and TRBJ2-1, reads DARVTQTPRHKVTEMGQEVTMRCQPILGHNTVFWYRQTMMQGLELLAYFRNRAPLDDSGMPKDRFSAEMPDATLATLKIQPSEPRDSAVYFCASGPRRGLYNEQFFGPGTRLTVL.

This chain uses TRBV9 with TRBJ2-1; D tentatively fits TRBD1 or TRBD2 (5 bases each). The V gene's germline CDR1 is SGDLS and CDR2 YYNGEE. V was cut by 3 bases and J by 4 bases, with 11 bases left in between. The CDR3 runs 14 residues. DNA of the CDR3: TGTGCCAGCAGCGCGGGACGGACATACAATGAGCAGTTCTTC. The encoded protein is CASSAGRTYNEQFF.

The V call is TRBV4-1, the J call TRBJ1-1, with D perhaps matching TRBD1 (6 bases). Germline V gene data show CDR1 as MGHRA and CDR2 as YSYEKL. V was shortened by 4 bases and J by 0 bases, with 18 bases between the two germline ends. The CDR3 has 17 amino acids. CDR3 DNA: TGCGCCAGCAGCCCCCGACAGGTCGTGCTCATGAACACTGAAGCTTTCTTT. This codes for CASSPRQVVLMNTEAFF.

V is TRBV4-1 and J is TRBJ1-2; 7 bases are a match to TRBD1. The V gene end was trimmed by 4 bases and the J gene end by 4 bases; junction bases not matched to a gene: 9. CDR1 and CDR2 from the germline V gene are MGHRA and YSYEKL. The CDR3 loop spans 15 amino acids. For the CDR3, the DNA is TGCGCCAGCAGCCTCGAGACAGGGTTAGGCTATGGCTACACCTTC. This codes for CASSLETGLGYGYTF.

The chain joins TRBV5-4 to TRBJ2-5; no reliable D call. V dropped 3 bases and J dropped 1 base, with 22 bases sitting between them. Germline V gene sequence: CDR1 SGHNT, CDR2 YYREEE (reference sequence). The CDR3 extends over 18 amino acids. As DNA, the CDR3 is TGTGCCAGCAGCTCTCAAACCGTCTACCTTGTCGGCCAAGAGACCCAGTACTTC. Amino acids: CASSSQTVYLVGQETQYF.

This clone was seen only once. V usage is TRBV18 and J usage is TRBJ2-2; 7 positions match TRBD1. This CDR3 contains 16 residues. V lost 2 bases to trimming and J lost 0 bases; unmatched junction nucleotides: 3. CDR1 KGHSH and CDR2 LQKENI come from the germline V gene. The CDR3 loop reads CASSPFDRANTGELFF. CDR3 DNA sequence: TGTGCCAGCTCACCATTCGACAGGGCGAACACCGGGGAGCTGTTTTTT.

This clone was counted a few times. V usage is TRBV5-6 and J usage is TRBJ2-3; no definite D call. The CDR3 has 12 residues. Germline loops: CDR1 SGHDT, CDR2 YYEEEE. Trimming removed 4 bases from V and 6 bases from J, with 9 bases in between. CDR3 nucleotide sequence: TGTGCCAGCAGCCGGACGGATGATACGCAGTATTTT. Its translation: CASSRTDDTQYF. The full variable domain, completed using reference TRBV5-6 and TRBJ2-3, is DAGVTQSPTHLIKTRGQQVTLRCSPKSGHDTVSWYQQALGQGPQFIFQYYEEEERQRGNFPDRFSGHQFPNYSSELNVNALLLGDSALYLCASSRTDDTQYFGPGTRLTVL.

V is TRBV7-2 and J is TRBJ1-6, with D hard to call. V lost 2 bases to trimming and J lost 4 bases, with 18 bases between them. There are 18 residues in the CDR3. Germline V gene sequence: CDR1 SGHTA, CDR2 FQGNSA. CDR3 coding DNA: TGTGCCAGCAGCTTAAGTGTTAGGGAGGGCGCTTATAATTCACCCCTCCACTTT. This encodes CASSLSVREGAYNSPLHF.

This clone occurred once. The gene calls are TRBV10-3 and TRBJ2-2; the D is unclear. The CDR3 has 11 residues. Germline V gene sequence: CDR1 ENHRY, CDR2 SYGVKD. The V end was cut by 4 bases, the J end by 7 bases, with 4 bases between. CDR3: CAISGYGELFF. The CDR3 region has the DNA TGTGCCATCAGTGGTTACGGGGAGCTGTTTTTT.

The chain combines TRBV10-3 with TRBJ2-1; D possibly matches TRBD1 or TRBD2 (6 bases each). This CDR3 comprises 15 residues. Germline-derived CDR1 and CDR2 are ENHRY and SYGVKD. V lost 2 bases to trimming and J lost 2 bases, with 10 bases between them. The CDR3 bases are TGTGCCATCAGTGAGAGGGGGGATACCTACAATGAGCAGTTCTTC. Translated: CAISERGDTYNEQFF.

J is TRBJ2-7 and V is TRBV5-1, with D possibly being TRBD2 (6 bases). Germline V CDR1 and CDR2: SGHRS, YFSETQ. The CDR3 is 14 amino acids. With 0 bases removed from V and 2 bases from J, the gap between germline ends came to 9 bases. Written as DNA, the CDR3 is TGCGCCAGCAGCTTGGCCGGCGGGACCTACGAGCAGTACTTC. Its protein is CASSLAGGTYEQYF.

The chain has TRBV5-1 and TRBJ1-2; D ambiguous. CDR1 SGHRS and CDR2 YFSETQ come from the germline V gene. Trimming took 0 bases from V and 1 from J, leaving 10 bases between them. This CDR3 region has 15 residues. The CDR3 coding sequence is TGCGCCAGCAGCTTGGACCCGGGTGGTAACTATGGCTACACCTTC. The encoded protein is CASSLDPGGNYGYTF.

The genes are TRBV9 and TRBJ1-2; tentative D call: TRBD1 (5 bases). This CDR3 has 17 amino acids. The germline V and J ends were trimmed by 2 bases and 4 bases, with 21 bases remaining between them. CDR1 SGDLS and CDR2 YYNGEE come from the germline V gene. The CDR3 is CASSVGEGSLHGYGYTF. CDR3 nucleotide sequence: TGTGCCAGCAGCGTTGGGGAGGGGTCTCTACATGGCTATGGCTACACCTTC.

The genes are TRBV7-9 and TRBJ1-5; D is unresolved. The V end was cut by 1 base, the J end by 9 bases, with 16 bases between. The germline V gene has CDR1 SEHNR and CDR2 FQNEAQ (reference sequence). The CDR3 consists of 15 residues. The CDR3, as DNA: TGTGCCAGCAGCTTAGATAACGGCCCTTCGCGGCCCCAGCATTTT. It specifies CASSLDNGPSRPQHF.

The rearrangement links TRBV30 to TRBJ1-2; no reliable D call. The germline V and J ends were trimmed by 0 bases and 8 bases, with 10 bases remaining between them. Germline V gene data show CDR1 as GTSNPN and CDR2 as SVGIG (reference sequence). This CDR3 contains 12 residues. The CDR3 sequence: CAWSVEGFGYTF. The CDR3 DNA sequence: TGTGCCTGGAGTGTAGAGGGTTTCGGCTACACCTTC.

The V and J genes are TRBV5-5 and TRBJ1-6; D uncertain. This CDR3 has 15 amino acids. V was shortened by 5 bases and J by 10 bases, with 19 bases between the two germline ends. Germline-derived CDR1 and CDR2 are SGHKS and YYEKEE (reference sequence). The DNA for the CDR3 is TGTGCCAGCAGTCCCGTGGGAAATAGCTTCTCACCCCTCCACTTT. As protein: CASSPVGNSFSPLHF.

The chain recombines TRBV29-1 with TRBJ2-1, with 8 nucleotides matching TRBD1. The germline V gene has CDR1 SQVTM and CDR2 ANQGSEA. V gave up 7 bases and J gave up 4 bases; unmatched junction bases: 9. The CDR3 is 14 residues long. DNA of the CDR3: TGCAGCGGGACTGGGACAGGATATTACAATGAGCAGTTCTTC. Its protein product is CSGTGTGYYNEQFF.

This clone has a handful of counts. V and J are TRBV5-6 and TRBJ2-3; D ambiguous. Germline V gene lookup returns CDR1 SGHDT and CDR2 YYEEEE. The germline V and J ends were trimmed by 4 bases and 6 bases, with 6 bases remaining between them. This CDR3 is built from 11 residues. The chain's CDR3 is CASSRRDTQYF. Here the CDR3 DNA reads TGTGCCAGCAGCCGCCGGGATACGCAGTATTTT.

A few counts support this clone. This rearrangement joins TRBV18 to TRBJ1-2; D remains ambiguous. The CDR3 is 13 amino acids. Germline values: CDR1 KGHSH, CDR2 LQKENI. V was cut by 2 bases and J by 4 bases, with 8 bases left in between. CDR3 in amino acids: CASSPEGSYGYTF. Written as DNA, the CDR3 is TGTGCCAGCTCACCAGAGGGTAGCTATGGCTACACCTTC.

The rearrangement links TRBV9 to TRBJ1-4; D might be TRBD1 (5 bases). Germline CDR1 SGDLS, CDR2 YYNGEE. The CDR3 loop spans 14 amino acids. V gave up 2 bases and J gave up 4 bases, with 9 bases separating them. Written as DNA, the CDR3 is TGTGCCAGCAGCGTGACAGTAGGTAATGAAAAACTGTTTTTT. Protein product: CASSVTVGNEKLFF. The full variable domain, rest sourced from reference TRBV9 and TRBJ1-4, is DSGVTQTPKHLITATGQRVTLRCSPRSGDLSVYWYQQSLDQGLQFLIQYYNGEERAKGNILERFSAQQFPDLHSELNLSSLELGDSALYFCASSVTVGNEKLFFGSGTQLSVL.